The T cell receptor beta chain under discussion was sequenced for a study of shared clonotypes between healthy human individuals (dated by TCRdb to about 2020). Regarding the complete study: The cohort comprised a couple of women and three men aged 18 to 49 years. For each donor, three plates each were used for CD4 naive and CD4 memory, two plates were used for CD8 naive, and one plate was used for CD8 memory. Different laboratories and diverse techniques were used to prepare libraries and sequence TCR repertoires, to increase sequencing depth and limit assay-specific biases. Blood TCR repertoires of about 5 healthy adults were deeply sequenced to estimate repertoire size and the extent of clonotype sharing between individuals. Leukapheresis yielded between about 0.9 and 10 billion PBMCs per donor. The study at large found these results: Estimated clonotype richness was generally larger for naive than for memory subsets. Even with the large sequencing depth, rarefaction of the sorted-subset datasets indicated that sequencing was incomplete. Pairwise subsampling led to the expectation that sequencing depth would affect the degree of clonotype sharing among donors. Sharing across a few donors was observed for approximately 5% of naive CD4, less than 4% of naive CD8, about 2.3% of memory CD4, and over 0.3% of memory CD8 clonotypes. Compared with non-shared clonotypes, the clonotypes found in all four sorted-subset donors had higher generation probabilities. Because the study included a small number of donors, the genetic and exposure-history diversity represented was limited. Sampling was restricted to blood, and TCR repertoires in tissue are likely to differ from TCR repertoires in blood.

Remarks on this clone: The antigen this receptor binds is unknown. Per-nucleotide qualities are absent, and no much larger clonotype sits a single base away.

Inclusive of the bounding cysteine and phenylalanine, the CDR3 is 12 residues long. Only the CDR3 DNA stays, 36 bases, in frame from base 1. The junction shows trimming of 6 bases on V and 10 bases on J, plus 15 bases between the germline ends. Reading the germline V gene gives CDR1 MNHEY and CDR2 SVGAGI. The donors were healthy, HIV-negative adults with no recently reported acute infections or vaccinations. Every donor was a Caucasian adult living in Nashville, Tennessee, USA. Magnetic negative selection was used to enrich CD4+ T cells, after which naive cells were positively selected on CD45RA and the negative fraction became the memory subset. Blood was obtained by leukapheresis, after which PBMCs were separated by Ficoll-Histopaque density gradient centrifugation and cryopreserved in liquid nitrogen vapor phase. Analytical flow cytometry was used to check the purity and quantity of every magnetically sorted T cell population. Genomic DNA was isolated from each sorted fraction and quantified by UV absorbance on a Nanodrop 2000c.

Using the deep immunoSEQ assay, multiplex PCR amplified TCR CDR3 regions from genomic DNA. Extracted genomic DNA from each cell subset was distributed evenly across all wells of several immunoSEQ 96-well plates, and each plate was treated as a replicate. For sorted subsets, each replicate PCR was loaded with approximately 200 ng genomic DNA, equivalent to 30,000 or so T cell genomes. Purified libraries were quantified with a Qubit 3.0 fluorometer, sized on a Bioanalyzer 2100, and re-quantified with the KAPA Library Quantification kit. A separate single-read 150-cycle Illumina NextSeq 550 flow cell was used to sequence each immunoSEQ 96-well plate. Per the original workflow: Because the immunoSEQ output included only junctional sequences and no quality scores, the filtering could not be the same as the filtering used for full-length reads. To assign V/J genes and CDR3, sequences were annotated against IMGT germline references using PyIR, a Python wrapper for IgBLAST v1.9. Reads were filtered out if the reads had weak V/J assignments (E-value above 1e-6), no CDR3, stop codons, out-of-frame junctions, or ambiguous translated residues. V3J clonotypes were defined as sequences sharing an identical inferred V gene, J gene, and CDR3 amino acid sequence. The percentage overlap between two repertoires was calculated by dividing the number of shared unique clonotypes by the size of the smaller repertoire. Richness of each repertoire was evaluated using RTK rarefaction, the Chao1 estimator, and Recon v2.1 estimates of unobserved clonotypes. For all TCRbeta clonotypes obtained by the gDNA method from a few donors, generation probabilities were computed with OLGA. As stored in TCRdb, this immuneACCESS dataset retains in-frame rearrangements with V and J assigned. A fraction of the clones does not appear; measured against another copy, unresolved V genes explain less than half of the discrepancy, and the remainder lacks a known reason. That table furnishes V, J and clone size, whereas the DNA furnished D and trimming. Present in this sample are 2.5 million or so clones, about 92% of which were seen just once. Over 0.12% of the sample is held by the ten biggest clonotypes.

The receptor's source is a man aged 18 to 30 in good health. The sample was naive CD4+ T cells sorted from blood. What the cell subset or site label conveys for this sample: CD45RA+ positively selected. The chain joins TRBV6-5 to TRBJ1-1; a tentative D match to TRBD1 spans 6 bases. The CDR3 protein: CASSPQGSVAFF. DNA sequence: TGTGCCAGCAGCCCCCAGGGGTCTGTAGCTTTCTTT.